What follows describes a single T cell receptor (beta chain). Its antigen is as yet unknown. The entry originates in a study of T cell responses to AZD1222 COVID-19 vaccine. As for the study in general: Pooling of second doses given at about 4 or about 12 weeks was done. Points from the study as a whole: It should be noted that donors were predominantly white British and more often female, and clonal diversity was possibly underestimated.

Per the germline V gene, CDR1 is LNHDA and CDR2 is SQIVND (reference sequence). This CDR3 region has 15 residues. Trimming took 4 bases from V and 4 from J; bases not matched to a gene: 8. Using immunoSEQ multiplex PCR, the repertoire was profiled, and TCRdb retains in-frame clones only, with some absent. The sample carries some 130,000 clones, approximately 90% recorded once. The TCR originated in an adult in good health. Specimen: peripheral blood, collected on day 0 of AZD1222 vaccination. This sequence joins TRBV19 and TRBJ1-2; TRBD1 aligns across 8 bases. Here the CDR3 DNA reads TGTGCCAGTAGTAAAGGGACAGGTTTGATCTATGGCTACACCTTC. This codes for CASSKGTGLIYGYTF.